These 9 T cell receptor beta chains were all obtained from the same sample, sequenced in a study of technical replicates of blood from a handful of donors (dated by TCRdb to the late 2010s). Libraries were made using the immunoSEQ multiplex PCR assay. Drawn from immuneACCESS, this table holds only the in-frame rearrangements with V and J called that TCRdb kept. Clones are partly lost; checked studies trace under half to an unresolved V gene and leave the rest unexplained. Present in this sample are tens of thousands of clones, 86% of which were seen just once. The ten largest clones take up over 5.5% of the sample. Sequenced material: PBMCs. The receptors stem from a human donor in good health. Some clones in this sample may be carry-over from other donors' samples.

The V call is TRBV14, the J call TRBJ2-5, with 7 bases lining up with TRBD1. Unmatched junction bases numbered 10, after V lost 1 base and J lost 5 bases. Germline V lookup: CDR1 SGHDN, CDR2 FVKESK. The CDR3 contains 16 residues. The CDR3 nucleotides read TGTGCCAGCAGCCAAGGTCTCGGCCCCAGGGGGGAGACCCAGTACTTC. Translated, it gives CASSQGLGPRGETQYF.

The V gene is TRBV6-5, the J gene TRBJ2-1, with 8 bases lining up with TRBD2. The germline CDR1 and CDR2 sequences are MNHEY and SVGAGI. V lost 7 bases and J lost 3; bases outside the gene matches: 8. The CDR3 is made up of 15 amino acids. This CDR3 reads CASTPGGGGYNEQFF. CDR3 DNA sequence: TGTGCCAGCACACCGGGGGGGGGAGGCTACAATGAGCAGTTCTTC.

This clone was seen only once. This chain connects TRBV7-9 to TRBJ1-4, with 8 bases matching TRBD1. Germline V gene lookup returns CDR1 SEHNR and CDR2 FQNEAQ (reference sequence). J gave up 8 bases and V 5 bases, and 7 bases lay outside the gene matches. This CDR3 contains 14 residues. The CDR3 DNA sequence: TGTGCCAGCAGCGCCAGGACAGGGTGGGAAAAACTGTTTTTT. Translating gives CASSARTGWEKLFF.

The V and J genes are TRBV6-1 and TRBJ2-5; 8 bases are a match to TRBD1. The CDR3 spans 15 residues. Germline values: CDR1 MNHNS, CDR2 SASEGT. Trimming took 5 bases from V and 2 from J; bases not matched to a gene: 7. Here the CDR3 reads CASSTGTGSQETQYF. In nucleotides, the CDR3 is TGTGCCAGCAGTACCGGGACAGGTTCGCAAGAGACCCAGTACTTC.

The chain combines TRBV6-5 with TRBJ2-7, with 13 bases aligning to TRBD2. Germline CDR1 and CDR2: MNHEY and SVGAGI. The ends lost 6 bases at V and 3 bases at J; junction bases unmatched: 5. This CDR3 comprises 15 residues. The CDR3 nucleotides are TGTGCCAGCAGCCCGGGACTAGCGGGATTCTACGAGCAGTACTTC. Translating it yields CASSPGLAGFYEQYF.

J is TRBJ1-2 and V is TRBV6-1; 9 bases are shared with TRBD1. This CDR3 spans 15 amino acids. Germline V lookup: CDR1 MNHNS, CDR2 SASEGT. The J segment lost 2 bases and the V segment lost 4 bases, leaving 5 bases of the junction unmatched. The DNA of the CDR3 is TGTGCCAGCAGTGTGGTGGGACAGGGAAACTATGGCTACACCTTC. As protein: CASSVVGQGNYGYTF.

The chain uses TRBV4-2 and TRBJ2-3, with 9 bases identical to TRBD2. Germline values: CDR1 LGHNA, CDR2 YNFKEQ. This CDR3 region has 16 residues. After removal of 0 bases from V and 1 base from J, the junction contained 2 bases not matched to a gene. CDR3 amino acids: CASSQELAGGTDTQYF. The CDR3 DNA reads TGTGCCAGCAGCCAAGAACTAGCGGGCGGCACAGATACGCAGTATTTT.

The CDR3, as DNA: TGTGCCAGCAGTTACTCCGGGACAGGGGTTTATGGCTACACCTTC. Its translation: CASSYSGTGVYGYTF. The rearrangement uses TRBV6-5 and TRBJ1-2; TRBD1 matches at 10 bases. The CDR3 extends over 15 amino acids. Trimming cost V 0 bases and J 5 bases; bases outside gene matches: 3. Per germline, CDR1 MNHEY and CDR2 SVGAGI.

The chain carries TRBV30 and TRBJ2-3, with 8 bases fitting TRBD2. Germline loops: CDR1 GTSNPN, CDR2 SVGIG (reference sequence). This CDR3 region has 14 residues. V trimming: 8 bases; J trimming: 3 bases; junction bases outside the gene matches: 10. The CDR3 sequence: CALSSGSATDTQYF. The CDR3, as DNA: TGTGCCCTATCCAGCGGGAGCGCTACAGATACGCAGTATTTT.